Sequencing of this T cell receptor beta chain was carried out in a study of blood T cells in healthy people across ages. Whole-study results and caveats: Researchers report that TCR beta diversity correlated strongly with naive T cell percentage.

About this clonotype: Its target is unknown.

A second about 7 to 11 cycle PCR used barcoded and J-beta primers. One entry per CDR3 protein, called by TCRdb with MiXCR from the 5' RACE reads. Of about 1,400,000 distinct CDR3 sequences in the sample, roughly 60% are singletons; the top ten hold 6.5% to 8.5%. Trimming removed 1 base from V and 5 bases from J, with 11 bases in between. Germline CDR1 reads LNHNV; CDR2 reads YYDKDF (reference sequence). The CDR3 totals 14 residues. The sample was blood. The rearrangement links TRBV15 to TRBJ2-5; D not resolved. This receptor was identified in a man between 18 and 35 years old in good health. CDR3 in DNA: TGTGCCACCAGCAGAGGGATAGCACGGGAGACCCAGTACTTC. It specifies CATSRGIARETQYF.